Listed below are T cell receptor beta chains from one sample, sequenced in a study of identical twins. TCRdb used MiXCR to reprocess the 5' RACE reads, holding one entry per CDR3 protein. Here the sample spans about 240,000 distinct CDR3 sequences, about 10% being singletons. The specimen sequenced was memory T cells sorted from blood. These receptors all stem from a man in his fifties or sixties in good health. Each CDR3 is given with its conserved first and last residue. The D gene is left open where the match is weak. Clone sizes are given selectively: once, few, many, or a class where the clone is expanded.

D	J	length	V	size	CDR3	DNA
.	TRBJ2-2	14	TRBV19	.	CASSWRANTGELFF	TGTGCCAGTAGTTGGCGAGCGAACACCGGGGAGCTGTTTTTT
TRBD2	TRBJ2-3	15	TRBV7-2	.	CASSLGPSGRDTQYF	TGTGCCAGCAGCTTAGGGCCTAGCGGGAGAGATACGCAGTATTTT
.	TRBJ2-1	15	TRBV5-1	many	CASSEGRSSYNEQFF	TGCGCCAGCAGCGAGGGACGGAGCTCCTACAATGAGCAGTTCTTC
.	TRBJ2-1	13	TRBV7-8	few	CASSLGRVWEQFF	TGTGCCAGCAGCTTAGGAAGGGTTTGGGAGCAGTTCTTC
.	TRBJ1-2	11	TRBV6-2/TRBV6-3	few	CASSRSQTRGF	TGTGCCAGCAGCCGGTCACAAACCAGGGGCTTC
TRBD2	TRBJ2-5	14	TRBV6-1	.	CASRPGLAGVAQYF	TGTGCCAGCAGACCCGGACTAGCGGGAGTGGCCCAGTACTTC
.	TRBJ1-2	12	TRBV9	once	CASSVGDYGYTF	TGTGCCAGCAGCGTGGGGGACTATGGCTACACCTTC
.	TRBJ2-5	14	TRBV28	few	CASSTIGLQETQYF	TGTGCCAGCAGCACCATCGGTCTTCAAGAGACCCAGTACTTC
.	TRBJ2-7	15	TRBV5-4	.	CASSLVAGTSYEQYF	TGTGCCAGCAGCTTGGTGGCAGGGACTTCCTACGAGCAGTACTTC
.	TRBJ1-6	15	TRBV5-5	few	CASSKDGQLNSPLHF	TGTGCCAGCAGCAAGGATGGGCAGCTGAATTCACCCCTCCACTTT
.	TRBJ1-5	15	TRBV6-5	many	CASSYGRGSGQPQHF	TGTGCCAGCAGTTATGGCAGGGGTTCGGGTCAGCCCCAGCATTTT
.	TRBJ2-5	11	TRBV20-1	once	CSESSLETQYF	TGCAGTGAAAGTAGCCTAGAGACCCAGTACTTC
.	TRBJ2-3	15	TRBV20-1	many	CSARGQGRNTDTQYF	TGCAGTGCTAGAGGCCAGGGCCGAAACACAGATACGCAGTATTTT
TRBD2	TRBJ2-7	17	TRBV3-1	.	CASSQGLTPGGGYEQYF	TGTGCCAGCAGCCAAGGGCTTACCCCGGGGGGGGGTTACGAGCAGTACTTC
.	TRBJ1-2	14	TRBV11-2	many	CASSLDQGLYGYTF	TGTGCCAGCAGCTTGGACCAGGGTCTCTATGGCTACACCTTC
TRBD2	TRBJ2-7	15	TRBV6-1	.	CASRTTSGPSYEQYF	TGTGCCAGCAGAACCACTAGCGGGCCCTCCTACGAGCAGTACTTC
.	TRBJ2-7	14	TRBV10-3	.	CAISESMQVYEQYF	TGTGCCATCAGTGAGTCGATGCAGGTCTACGAGCAGTACTTC
TRBD2	TRBJ2-1	15	TRBV28	few	CASSPTSGRINEQFF	TGTGCCAGCAGTCCCACTAGCGGGAGGATCAATGAGCAGTTCTTC
TRBD2	TRBJ2-5	18	TRBV12-3/TRBV12-4	many	CASSRGLAGVTRLETQYF	TGTGCCAGCAGCCGAGGACTAGCGGGAGTCACCCGGCTGGAGACCCAGTACTTC
TRBD2	TRBJ2-1	16	TRBV14	few	CASSQLTSGRVGEQFF	TGTGCCAGCAGCCAACTGACTAGCGGGAGAGTAGGTGAGCAGTTCTTC
.	TRBJ2-7	15	TRBV12-3/TRBV12-4	many	CASSLGAGGSYEQYF	TGTGCCAGCAGTTTAGGAGCGGGCGGATCCTACGAGCAGTACTTC
.	TRBJ2-7	13	TRBV7-2	many	CASSLIPGYEQYF	TGTGCCAGCAGCCTCATCCCCGGCTACGAGCAGTACTTC
.	TRBJ1-2	11	TRBV20-1	few	CSVLRRSIYTF	TGCAGTGTTCTCCGACGGAGTATCTACACCTTC
.	TRBJ1-4	15	TRBV7-2	many	CASSVSGVTNEKLFF	TGTGCCAGCAGCGTCTCAGGGGTCACTAATGAAAAACTGTTTTTT
.	TRBJ2-5	15	TRBV7-9	many	CASTRRAALQETQYF	TGTGCCAGCACCAGAAGGGCAGCTTTACAAGAGACCCAGTACTTC
TRBD2	TRBJ2-1	14	TRBV6-5	.	CASSPRLADNEQFF	TGTGCCAGCAGTCCTCGACTAGCGGACAATGAGCAGTTCTTC
TRBD1	TRBJ2-7	15	TRBV5-1	many	CASSLAGTGAGEQYF	TGCGCCAGCAGCTTGGCCGGGACAGGGGCCGGTGAGCAGTACTTC
.	TRBJ2-7	18	TRBV11-2	few	CASSVTWRQSGGSYEQYF	TGTGCCAGCAGCGTTACTTGGAGACAGTCTGGGGGTAGCTACGAGCAGTACTTC
.	TRBJ1-2	11	TRBV29-1	many	CSVTTGYGYTF	TGCAGCGTAACGACAGGATATGGCTACACCTTC
TRBD1	TRBJ2-6	19	TRBV19	few	CASSPGGRTGSSGANVLTF	TGTGCCAGTAGTCCCGGTGGGCGGACAGGGAGCTCTGGGGCCAACGTCCTGACTTTC
TRBD1	TRBJ1-1	13	TRBV5-5	.	CASSVTGKTEAFF	TGTGCCAGCAGCGTGACAGGGAAGACTGAAGCTTTCTTT
.	TRBJ2-1	12	TRBV6-1	few	CASHSGHNEQFF	TGTGCCAGCCATAGTGGCCACAATGAGCAGTTCTTC
TRBD1	TRBJ1-2	15	TRBV3-1	.	CASSIRTGANYGYTF	TGTGCCAGCAGCATTCGGACAGGGGCTAACTATGGCTACACCTTC
.	TRBJ2-1	15	TRBV15	many	CATSRDSGTYNEQFF	TGTGCCACCAGCAGAGACTCCGGGACTTACAATGAGCAGTTCTTC
.	TRBJ2-5	16	TRBV7-9	few	CASSPWEGVLRETQYF	TGTGCCAGCAGCCCCTGGGAAGGGGTCCTTCGAGAGACCCAGTACTTC
TRBD1	TRBJ2-1	16	TRBV24-1	many	CATAQTGTGSYNEQFF	TGTGCCACCGCTCAAACCGGGACAGGGTCCTACAATGAGCAGTTCTTC
.	TRBJ1-1	14	TRBV20-1	few	CSAPLTARGTEAFF	TGCAGTGCTCCCCTGACAGCCCGGGGCACTGAAGCTTTCTTT